This T cell receptor (beta chain) emerged from a study of T cells in Graves' hyperthyroidism and ophthalmopathy. The CDR3 is 12 amino acids. Germline loops: CDR1 SNHLY, CDR2 FYNNEI. V was pared by 8 bases and J by 7 bases, with 5 bases of the junction left unmatched. As to this clonotype: Its antigen is as yet unknown.

Regions amplified from RNA transcripts were the TCR beta CDR3 regions. HTBI primers drove first-round RT-PCR of the TCR CDR3. TCRdb recomputed calls from the multiplex PCR reads with MiXCR, one row per CDR3 protein. The profile shows 450,000 to 700,000 distinct CDR3 sequences, around 45% of them singletons. General study results and limits: Progression to ophthalmopathy was predicted a median of 6.5 months early. Separating ophthalmopathy from stable hyperthyroidism was achieved by a 13 V-J model.

V gene TRBV2 combines with J gene TRBJ1-1; 9 bases match TRBD1. Material for sequencing was peripheral blood or thyroid tissue (not recorded which). The source of this sequence is an adult woman with Graves' disease, either hyperthyroidism or ophthalmopathy (not recorded which). The CDR3 DNA reads TGTGCCAGCCGGGACAGGGTAAATGAAGCTTTCTTT. Residues: CASRDRVNEAFF.